This T cell receptor beta chain derives from a study of regulatory and conventional T cells in RAG deficiency. Blood CD4+ CD25-low CD127-high conventional T cells supplied the genomic DNA template. Assay: immunoSEQ multiplex PCR; the TCRdb copy retains only in-frame clones and omits some. The sample records under 45,000 clones, about 70% being singletons. Regarding the study as a whole: Sorted Omenn CD25-high CD127-low cells may not be bona fide Tregs. Shorter CDR3s in all patient subsets; >80% Treg-Tconv overlap in Omenn. Treg unique TCR beta sequences were about 100-fold fewer in Omenn syndrome and CID/AS patients than controls.

This clone was found a few times. The antigen is not known. CDR3 length: 14 residues. V dropped 5 bases and J dropped 2 bases, with 12 bases sitting between them. Germline values: CDR1 SGHAT, CDR2 FQNNGV. The same specimen was also included in a second study, on regulatory T cells. That report adds: Amplification used 52 TRBV primers and 13 TRBJ primers. Patient repertoires had restricted TRB V-J pairs and skewed V and J usage, most in Tregs.

The chain combines TRBV11-2 with TRBJ1-2; weak D call: TRBD1 (5 bases). This receptor was identified in a human donor in good health. The sample comprised CD4+ effector T cells sorted from blood. CDR3 sequence: CASSPGRMNYGYTF. In DNA, the CDR3 is TGTGCCAGCAGCCCGGGACGGATGAACTATGGCTACACCTTC.